Below are 9 T cell receptor beta chains sequenced from a single sample in a study of T-cell reconstitution after alpha-beta-depleted transplantation in children. Study outcomes and limitations: Newly produced T cells mostly provided counts and TCRbeta diversity after one year, as hyperexpanded clones declined.

The TCRbeta library was prepared with unique molecular identifiers. TCRdb re-derived calls from the PCR reads in MiXCR, one entry per CDR3 protein. The sample yields around 270,000 distinct CDR3 sequences, roughly 8.2% seen once. Their antigens remain unidentified. This material consisted of peripheral blood, taken 360 days after TCRalphabeta/CD19-depleted stem cell transplant. These receptors originate from a female patient aged 2-9 years who had a stem cell transplant for Fanconi anemia, so the T cells may come from the graft donor.

This clonotype occurred many times. The genes are TRBV12-3 or TRBV12-4 and TRBJ1-5; D is unclear. Trimming left V 4 bases short and J 0 bases short, with 7 bases between. The CDR3 loop spans 14 amino acids. The CDR3 DNA sequence: TGTGCCAGCAGTTATGACTATAGCAATCAGCCCCAGCATTTT. Translated, it gives CASSYDYSNQPQHF.

This clonotype was seen repeatedly, ten times or more. The gene calls are TRBV2 and TRBJ2-1; 8 bases align to TRBD2. V was pared by 8 bases and J by 2 bases, with 11 bases of the junction left unmatched. This CDR3 contains 16 residues. From germline, CDR1 is SNHLY and CDR2 FYNNEI. The CDR3 DNA reads TGTGCCAGCTACGAGAATAGCGGGGTTGCCTACAATGAGCAGTTCTTC. Translating it yields CASYENSGVAYNEQFF.

This clonotype has just a few counts. The chain employs TRBV5-1 and TRBJ1-1; D gene ambiguous. Trimming cost V 0 bases and J 5 bases, with 8 bases left between them. CDR1 and CDR2 from the germline V gene are SGHRS and YFSETQ. The CDR3 spans 13 residues. CDR3 loop: CASSLVEVTEAFF. Written as DNA, the CDR3 is TGCGCCAGCAGCTTGGTGGAGGTGACTGAAGCTTTCTTT.

This clonotype was detected ten times or more. The chain has TRBV20-1 and TRBJ2-1; D gene unclear. Germline V gene lookup returns CDR1 DFQATT and CDR2 SNEGSKA (reference sequence). Trimming removed 0 bases at V and 14 bases at J, with 17 bases between. The CDR3 loop spans 13 amino acids. The CDR3 protein is CSARESLRTREFF. As DNA, the CDR3 is TGCAGTGCTAGAGAGAGTCTTCGGACCCGCGAGTTCTTC.

This clonotype has more than one count but fewer than ten. The chain joins TRBV2 to TRBJ2-5, with D perhaps matching TRBD1 or TRBD2 (6 bases each). The CDR3 loop spans 13 amino acids. Germline assignment: CDR1 SNHLY and CDR2 FYNNEI. The ends were cut back, 6 bases at V and 4 bases at J, with 12 bases in the middle. The CDR3 loop is CASRGRGGETQYF. CDR3 in DNA: TGTGCCAGCAGGGGCAGGGGAGGAGAGACCCAGTACTTC. The full variable domain, with the rest looked up from reference TRBV2 and TRBJ2-5, is EPEVTQTPSHQVTQMGQEVILRCVPISNHLYFYWYRQILGQKVEFLVSFYNNEISEKSEIFDDQFSVERPDGSNFTLKIRSTKLEDSAMYFCASRGRGGETQYFGPGTRLLVL.

This clonotype appeared many times. The genes are TRBV12-3 or TRBV12-4 and TRBJ2-4; TRBD2 matches 10 bases. J was trimmed by 9 bases and V by 6 bases; bases with no gene match: 11. The CDR3 consists of 15 residues. The CDR3 protein is CASSRTSGVGGIQYF. In DNA form, the CDR3 reads TGTGCCAGCAGCCGAACTAGCGGGGTCGGAGGCATTCAGTACTTC.

This clonotype was recorded at least ten times. CDR3 residues: CASSPSSGGPAYEQYF. The CDR3 DNA reads as TGTGCCAGCAGCCCTTCATCAGGGGGCCCCGCGTACGAGCAGTACTTC. The chain carries TRBV11-1 and TRBJ2-7; 8 bases match TRBD1. V was clipped by 5 bases and J by 4 bases; unmatched bases: 13. There are 16 residues in the CDR3. Germline V gene lookup returns CDR1 SGHAT and CDR2 FQDESV (reference sequence).

This clonotype was recorded a few times. The J gene is TRBJ1-1, the V gene TRBV6-5; 7 positions match TRBD1. CDR1 and CDR2 from the germline V gene are MNHEY and SVGAGI. The CDR3 covers 16 residues. V gave up 4 bases and J gave up 4 bases; unmatched junction bases: 12. This CDR3 is CASSFRTGAGGTEAFF. The CDR3 region has the DNA TGTGCCAGCAGTTTCCGGACAGGCGCCGGGGGCACTGAAGCTTTCTTT.

The J gene is TRBJ1-4, the V gene TRBV20-1; a possible D gene is TRBD1 (6 bases). Trimming stripped 6 bases from V and 0 bases from J, with 23 bases between. Germline-derived CDR1 and CDR2 are DFQATT and SNEGSKA (reference sequence). This CDR3 is built from 18 residues. This chain's CDR3 is CSATKTRGTLATNEKLFF. In nucleotides, the CDR3 is TGCAGTGCAACCAAAACCAGGGGAACCCTTGCAACTAATGAAAAACTGTTTTTT.